This T cell receptor beta chain was sequenced for a study of cytomegalovirus exposure and HLA in healthy donors. As for the study in general: The use of the same platform for the 90 to 150 validation repertoires and the roughly 670 first-cohort repertoires was reported by a later analysis. General observations from the study: Researchers catalogued some 160 TCR beta chains as cytomegalovirus-associated.

The study drew the donors from its roughly 110-subject validation cohort, separate from the roughly 710-subject first cohort. On this clone itself: The antigen is not known.

Profiling relied on immunoSEQ multiplex PCR, and the TCRdb table lists in-frame clones only, not all of them. The sample consists of 95,000 to 150,000 clones, more than 95% of them appearing once. The CDR3 sequence is 15 residues long. Trimming cost V 6 bases and J 5 bases; bases outside gene matches: 12. From germline, CDR1 is SGHKS and CDR2 YYEKEE (reference sequence). V gene TRBV5-5 combines with J gene TRBJ2-7, with 9 bases that match TRBD1. This receptor was identified in a man aged 18-30 years in good health and CMV-seronegative. The sample was PBMCs. The CDR3 nucleotides read TGTGCCAGCAAACAGACAGGGGGGAATGCCAACGAGCAGTACTTC. It specifies CASKQTGGNANEQYF.